The 11 T cell receptor beta chains below were found in one sample sequenced in a study of response to subunit inactivated influenza vaccine. One entry per CDR3 protein, called by TCRdb with MiXCR from the RT-PCR reads. The data contain around 470,000 distinct CDR3 sequences, around 7.7% of them singletons. This specimen was PBMCs from blood, taken around 25 months after vaccination. All receptors derive from a man in his fifties or sixties who received an inactivated influenza vaccine.

This clonotype has just a few counts. The chain combines TRBV3-1 with TRBJ2-7, with D uncertain. V was cut by 1 base and J by 0 bases, with 4 bases left in between. CDR3 size: 13 residues. Looked up from germline, CDR1 is LGHDT and CDR2 is YNNKEL (reference sequence). CDR3 DNA: TGTGCCAGCAGCCAAGCTAACTCCTACGAGCAGTACTTC. Protein: CASSQANSYEQYF.

The chain is built from TRBV5-1 and TRBJ2-7; TRBD1 matches at 8 bases. CDR1 is SGHRS, CDR2 YFSETQ, per germline. The CDR3 length is 14 residues. Trimming removed 4 bases from V and 5 bases from J; junction bases left unmatched: 8. CDR3 bases: TGCGCCAGCAGCACTAAGGGACAGGAGAACGAGCAGTACTTC. Amino acids: CASSTKGQENEQYF.

The sample holds a few counts of this clonotype. The chain has TRBV24-1 and TRBJ2-5; 8 bases map to TRBD1. V lost 7 bases, J lost 4 bases, and 7 bases stayed unmatched. CDR1 and CDR2 from the germline V gene are KGHDR and SFDVKD. The CDR3 is 14 residues long. The CDR3 loop reads CATRPDRVRETQYF. CDR3 bases: TGTGCCACCAGACCGGACAGGGTCAGAGAGACCCAGTACTTC.

This clonotype was seen at least ten times. This chain uses TRBV7-2 with TRBJ2-7; 11 nucleotides match TRBD2. CDR3 size: 16 residues. Germline CDR1 reads SGHTA; CDR2 reads FQGNSA. V dropped 4 bases and J dropped 1; count of bases not matched to a gene: 6. The CDR3 DNA reads as TGTGCCAGCAGCTCGTCTCCTAGCGGGAGGTCCTACGAGCAGTACTTC. This encodes CASSSSPSGRSYEQYF.

This clonotype has at least ten counts. This chain connects TRBV4-3 to TRBJ2-7; tentatively, D is TRBD1 (5 bases). CDR1 is LGHNA and CDR2 is YSLEER in the germline V gene. The CDR3 is 14 residues long. V was shortened by 0 bases and J by 2 bases, with 8 bases between the two germline ends. CDR3 region: CASSQDGRAYEQYF. The CDR3 DNA reads TGCGCCAGCAGCCAAGACGGCAGGGCCTACGAGCAGTACTTC.

The rearrangement joins TRBV20-1 to TRBJ1-4; D is uncertain. The CDR3 has 14 amino acids. The germline V gene has CDR1 DFQATT and CDR2 SNEGSKA (reference sequence). The V end lost 5 bases, the J end lost 7 bases, and 17 bases lay between the germline ends. The CDR3 bases are TGCAGTGCTTTGTACCGGGCGTCTAGTGAAAAACTGTTTTTT. This translates into CSALYRASSEKLFF.

A few counts support this clonotype. The genes are TRBV20-1 and TRBJ2-3; TRBD1 agrees at 7 bases. The CDR3 is 13 residues long. Germline lookup yields CDR1 DFQATT and CDR2 SNEGSKA (reference sequence). V shed 2 bases and J 2 bases; nucleotides not matched to a gene: 1. The chain's CDR3 is CSARRGHTDTQYF. In nucleotides, the CDR3 is TGCAGTGCTAGAAGGGGGCACACAGATACGCAGTATTTT.

V gene TRBV25-1 combines with J gene TRBJ1-1; D unclear. The CDR3 covers 13 residues. Germline V CDR1 and CDR2: MGHDK, SYGVNS. Trimming shortened V by 3 bases and J by 3 bases, and 8 bases separated the two germline ends. The CDR3 here is CASSEGWYTEAFF. CDR3 bases: TGTGCCAGCAGTGAGGGGTGGTACACTGAAGCTTTCTTT.

The rearrangement uses TRBV6-2 or TRBV6-3 and TRBJ1-4; the D gene is possibly TRBD1 (6 bases). Per germline, CDR1 MNHEY and CDR2 SVGEGT. The CDR3 is made up of 15 amino acids. The V end lost 8 bases, the J end lost 8 bases, and 21 bases lay between the germline ends. The CDR3 sequence is CASCPAGAPQEKLFF. The DNA of the CDR3 is TGTGCCAGCTGCCCAGCGGGGGCGCCACAAGAAAAACTGTTTTTT.

The rearrangement joins TRBV12-3 or TRBV12-4 to TRBJ1-2; the D is unclear. The CDR3 is 13 residues long. Trimming took off 5 bases at V and 3 bases at J, with 10 bases between the two ends. The DNA for the CDR3 is TGTGCCAGCAGTCCCTCGGAGTACTATGGCTACACCTTC. This codes for CASSPSEYYGYTF.

This clonotype was counted ten times or more. The J gene is TRBJ2-7, the V gene TRBV28; 11 bases agree with TRBD1. This CDR3 is built from 14 residues. The V gene end was trimmed by 4 bases and the J gene end by 2 bases; junction bases not matched to a gene: 1. CDR1 and CDR2 from the germline V gene are MDHEN and SYDVKM. The CDR3 loop is CASSWTGGAYEQYF. The CDR3 DNA is TGTGCCAGCAGTTGGACAGGGGGCGCCTACGAGCAGTACTTC.